This T cell receptor (beta chain) was retrieved from a study of blood T cells in healthy people across ages. Regarding the study as a whole: Getting older went along with TCR beta diversity per million T cells dropping roughly linearly. When one million T cells were used, diversity estimates were thought to be underestimates. Whereas aged donors had fewer naive CD4+ cells, long-lived donors had more of them and higher diversity. PBMC samples, being unsorted, prevented any conclusive comparison of naive and antigen-experienced cells.

A J-beta primer mix and a sample-barcoded 5' primer were used in a second PCR of roughly 6 to 11 cycles. TCRdb reprocessed the 5' RACE reads via MiXCR and lists one record per CDR3 protein. The sample consists of 730,000 or so distinct CDR3 sequences, 40% to 45% of them appearing once. This clonotype was picked up a small number of times. Its antigen is currently unknown. The CDR3 runs to 14 residues. Trimming took 2 bases from V and 4 from J, leaving 10 bases between them. Germline V gene lookup returns CDR1 SGHDT and CDR2 YYEEEE. The chain employs TRBV5-6 and TRBJ1-5; D is undetermined. Sequenced sample: blood. The clonotype originates from a woman in her sixties in good health. The CDR3 region has the DNA TGTGCCAGCAGCTTCGCAACGGGGAATCAGCCCCAGCATTTT. It encodes CASSFATGNQPQHF. Drawing the rest from reference TRBV5-6 and TRBJ1-5, the complete variable domain is DAGVTQSPTHLIKTRGQQVTLRCSPKSGHDTVSWYQQALGQGPQFIFQYYEEEERQRGNFPDRFSGHQFPNYSSELNVNALLLGDSALYLCASSFATGNQPQHFGDGTRLSIL.